This T cell receptor (beta chain) was observed in a study of CD8+ T cells in alopecia areata. Study-level information: Each of the treated patients was given oral tofacitinib, 5 to 10 mg twice daily, for moderate-to-severe alopecia areata.

V was pared by 7 bases and J by 7 bases, with 13 bases between. The CDR3 loop spans 11 amino acids. Per germline, CDR1 SQVTM and CDR2 ANQGSEA. This clone was observed a handful of times. Its specificity is not known. Extracted RNA was reverse transcribed into cDNA, the sequencing template. The protocol was immunoSEQ multiplex PCR, while the TCRdb copy is restricted to in-frame clones and leaves out a portion. Of 160,000 or so clones in the sample, roughly 63% were seen once. Findings and limits, study-wide: The study found higher clonality in lesional than normal scalp, especially in alopecia totalis/universalis.

Treatment here: oral pan-JAK inhibitor, 5-10 mg twice daily. Collection of lesional scalp punch biopsies and peripheral blood was performed in alopecia areata patients. The chain has TRBV29-1 and TRBJ1-2; D uncertain. The sequenced sample was CD4+ T cells sorted from blood, obtained between weeks 55 and 65, from a patient treated with tofacitinib. The receptor's source is a human donor with alopecia areata. The CDR3 reads CSGRDFSGYTF. The CDR3 bases are TGCAGCGGAAGGGATTTCTCTGGCTACACCTTC.